The 3 T cell receptor beta chains below all came from one sample that was sequenced in a study of cytomegalovirus exposure and HLA in healthy donors. PCR involved 60 Vbeta and 13 Jbeta primers. Generated by immunoSEQ multiplex PCR, the TCRdb table keeps only in-frame clones and is missing some. Here the sample spans 120,000 or so clones, about four fifths being singletons. The specimen was PBMCs. These receptors came from a man aged 18 to 29 in good health and CMV-seronegative.

A few counts support this clone. The rearrangement uses TRBV6-1 and TRBJ2-3, with 8 bases aligning to TRBD1. CDR3 length: 14 residues. V lost 11 bases, J lost 4 bases, and 11 bases stayed unmatched. The V gene's germline CDR1 is MNHNS and CDR2 SASEGT. DNA for the CDR3: TGTGCCCTCGGGCCAGGGGGCGACTCAGATACGCAGTATTTT. This gives the protein CALGPGGDSDTQYF.

This chain uses TRBV25-1 with TRBJ2-1; 7 bases align to TRBD1. This CDR3 comprises 17 residues. The trim removed 5 bases at V and 5 bases at J, leaving 15 bases unmatched. CDR1 is MGHDK and CDR2 is SYGVNS in the germline V gene. The CDR3 nucleotides read TGTGCCAGCAGTCCCAACCCGGACAGGAGAATCCACAATGAGCAGTTCTTC. Its protein is CASSPNPDRRIHNEQFF.

The chain is built from TRBV7-9 and TRBJ2-3; TRBD2 matches at 11 bases. Germline lookup yields CDR1 SEHNR and CDR2 FQNEAQ (reference sequence). The CDR3 is 16 amino acids. The V and J ends lost 4 bases and 8 bases, in that order; junction bases with no gene match: 11. In nucleotides, the CDR3 is TGTGCCAGCAGCTCCCTCATAGCGGGGGGGCTGAGTACGCAGTATTTT. Its translation is CASSSLIAGGLSTQYF.